This TCR beta chain was retrieved from a study of human T cells and chemical hapten exposure (TCRdb year 2021). Broadly, across the study: For sensitization, 2% DPC in acetone was applied to an approximately 2 cm by approximately 2 cm area of upper inner arm skin. Throughout the approximately 26-week study period, patients were also given weekly therapeutic DPC doses on the scalp. Patch tests used Finn chambers with 0.01% DPC on the upper back, scored after 6 days by International Contact Dermatitis Research Group standards. The patient cohort, mostly female, included alopecia areata with under or over 50% scalp involvement, alopecia totalis and alopecia universalis. Libraries were pooled for sequencing, and variation in per-sample TCR yields was attributed mainly to small differences in library volumes within the pool. The study tracked peripheral blood TCR repertoire changes in vivo during primary and secondary sensitization to the hapten diphenylcyclopropenone (DPC) in alopecia patients. Blood samples were taken from patients before sensitization (week 0) and at 2, 6 and about 24 weeks after DPC sensitization. Approximately 28 alopecia patients provided blood for TCR sequencing at one to four time points (pre-sensitization, 2, 6 and 24 weeks). Study-level results and caveats: Repeated subsampling changed both the strength of the expansion versus patch-test correlation and the threshold at which the correlation became significant. Because all patients had alopecia, a presumed autoimmune disease, the immune response of the patients might differ from that of healthy individuals. Significantly more large CDR3 similarity clusters were formed by expanded TCRs than by pre-sensitization or healthy control sets, consistent with antigen-driven responses. The number of PT1 expanded TCRs positively correlated with patch test score, significant at thresholds 8, 16 and 32 but not 4. DPC sensitization did not change how many TCRs were above 1 in 1000 frequency, and no evidence was found of alterations in global repertoire structure.

CDR1 and CDR2, per the germline V gene, are SGHAT and FQNNGV. The CDR3 measures 16 amino acids from cysteine to phenylalanine. CDR3 DNA is the only sequence kept; it has 48 bases, read in frame from the first base. V trim: 5 bases; J trim: 2 bases; unmatched bases: 9. Library construction relied on RACE. The sequencer was a NextSeq 500. During library preparation, unique molecular identifiers were attached to individual cDNA molecules so that TCRs could be counted in a quantitative, reproducible way. From each blood RNA sample, both TCR alpha and TCR beta chains were sequenced. The paper's data handling went like this. Samples had a median of 95,638 TCRs, with a range from roughly 23,224 to 700,000. The Decombinator software suite was used to annotate V, J and CDR3 in the TCR reads. Every sample was subsampled to the same number of TCRs (28,000) for the PS versus PT1 abundance plots. Expanded TCRs were defined as absent before sensitization and observed at least eight times at the 2-week time point. TCRdb trimmed public reads at Q25 via fastp, called clones via MiXCR and kept in-frame beta chains. Each entry is one CDR3 protein sequence, shown with its most common DNA and genes. These V and J calls rely on TCRdb rather than the paper's analysis. Counted in this sample were roughly 360,000 distinct CDR3 sequences; roughly 4.8% of them appeared once. The leading ten clones occupy approximately 2.3% of the sample.

This clonotype was seen at least ten times. There is no known antigen for this receptor. Base qualities are not recorded, but no much larger clone differs from it by a single base. The sample's time point label, decoded: patch test 1, 2 weeks after DPC sensitization. In the paper's terms, the treatment or condition label means: therapeutic diphenylcyclopropenone sensitization with weekly scalp DPC. At each patch-test visit, blood was drawn before the patch test was applied. Patients were considered eligible if aged 18 to 70, diagnosed with alopecia and deemed suitable for DPC therapy, and patients were excluded if pregnant. Total RNA was extracted from unfractionated whole blood that had been collected in Tempus Blood RNA tubes.

The specimen was whole blood, collected in connection with sensitization to the hapten diphenylcyclopropenone (DPC). The chain employs TRBV11-2 and TRBJ2-7; TRBD1 matches 10 bases in the middle. This receptor was identified in a woman in her fifties or sixties with alopecia areata. Some clones in this sample may be carry-over from other donors' samples. The CDR3 in this case is CASSPHRDRGTYEQYF. Here is the DNA: TGTGCCAGCAGCCCACACCGGGACAGGGGTACCTACGAGCAGTACTTC.